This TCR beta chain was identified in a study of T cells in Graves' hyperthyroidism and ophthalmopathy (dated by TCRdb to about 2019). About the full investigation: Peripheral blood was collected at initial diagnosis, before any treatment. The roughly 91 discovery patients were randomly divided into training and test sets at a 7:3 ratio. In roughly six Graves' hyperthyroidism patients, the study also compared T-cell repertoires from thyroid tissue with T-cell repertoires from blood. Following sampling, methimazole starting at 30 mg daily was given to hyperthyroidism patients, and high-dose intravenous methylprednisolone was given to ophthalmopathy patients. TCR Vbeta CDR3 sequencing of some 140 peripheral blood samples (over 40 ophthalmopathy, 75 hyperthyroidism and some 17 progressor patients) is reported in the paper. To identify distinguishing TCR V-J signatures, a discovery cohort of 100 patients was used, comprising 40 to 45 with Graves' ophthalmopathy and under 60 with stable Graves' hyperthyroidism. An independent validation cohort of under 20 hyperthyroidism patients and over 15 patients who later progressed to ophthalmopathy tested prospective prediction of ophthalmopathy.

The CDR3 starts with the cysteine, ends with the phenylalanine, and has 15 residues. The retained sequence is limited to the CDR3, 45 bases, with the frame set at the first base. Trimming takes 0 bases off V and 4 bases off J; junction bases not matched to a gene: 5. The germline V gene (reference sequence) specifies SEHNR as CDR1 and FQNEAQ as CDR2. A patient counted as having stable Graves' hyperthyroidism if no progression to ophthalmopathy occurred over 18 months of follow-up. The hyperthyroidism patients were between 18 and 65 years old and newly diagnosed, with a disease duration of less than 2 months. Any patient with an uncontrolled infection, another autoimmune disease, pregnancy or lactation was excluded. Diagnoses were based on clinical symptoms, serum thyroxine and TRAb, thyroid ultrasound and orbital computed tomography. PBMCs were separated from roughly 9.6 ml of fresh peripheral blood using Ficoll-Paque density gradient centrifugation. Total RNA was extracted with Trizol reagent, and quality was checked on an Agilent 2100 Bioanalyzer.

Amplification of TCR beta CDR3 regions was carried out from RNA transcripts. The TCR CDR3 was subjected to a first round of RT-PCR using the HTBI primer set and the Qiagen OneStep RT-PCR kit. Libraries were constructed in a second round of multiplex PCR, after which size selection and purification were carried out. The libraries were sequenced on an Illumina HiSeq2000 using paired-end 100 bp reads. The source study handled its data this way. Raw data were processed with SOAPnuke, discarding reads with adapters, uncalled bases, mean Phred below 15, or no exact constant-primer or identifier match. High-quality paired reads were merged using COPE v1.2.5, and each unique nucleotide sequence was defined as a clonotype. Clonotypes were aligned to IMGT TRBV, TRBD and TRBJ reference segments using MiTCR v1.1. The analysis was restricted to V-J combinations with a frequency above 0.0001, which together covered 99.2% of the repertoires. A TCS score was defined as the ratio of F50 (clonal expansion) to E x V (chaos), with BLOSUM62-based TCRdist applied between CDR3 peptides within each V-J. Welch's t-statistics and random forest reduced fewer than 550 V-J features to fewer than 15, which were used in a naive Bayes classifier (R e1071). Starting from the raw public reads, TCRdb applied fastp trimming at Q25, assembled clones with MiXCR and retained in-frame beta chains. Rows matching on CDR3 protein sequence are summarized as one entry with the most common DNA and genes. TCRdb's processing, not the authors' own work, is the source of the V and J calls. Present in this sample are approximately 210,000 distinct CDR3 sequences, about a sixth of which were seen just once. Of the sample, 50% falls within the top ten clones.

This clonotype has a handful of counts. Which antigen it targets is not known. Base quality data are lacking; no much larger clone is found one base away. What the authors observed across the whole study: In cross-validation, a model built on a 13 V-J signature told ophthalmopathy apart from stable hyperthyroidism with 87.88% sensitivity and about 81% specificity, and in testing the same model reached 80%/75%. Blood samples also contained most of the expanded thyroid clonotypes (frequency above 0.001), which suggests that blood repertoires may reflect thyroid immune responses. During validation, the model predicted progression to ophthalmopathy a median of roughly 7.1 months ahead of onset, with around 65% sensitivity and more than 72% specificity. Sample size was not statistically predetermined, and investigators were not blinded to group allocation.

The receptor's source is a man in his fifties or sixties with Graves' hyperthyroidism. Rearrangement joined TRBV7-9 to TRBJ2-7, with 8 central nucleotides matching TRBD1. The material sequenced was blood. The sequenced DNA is TGTGCCAGCAGCTTAGCCGTCGGACAGGGTTACGAGCAGTACTTC. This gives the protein CASSLAVGQGYEQYF.